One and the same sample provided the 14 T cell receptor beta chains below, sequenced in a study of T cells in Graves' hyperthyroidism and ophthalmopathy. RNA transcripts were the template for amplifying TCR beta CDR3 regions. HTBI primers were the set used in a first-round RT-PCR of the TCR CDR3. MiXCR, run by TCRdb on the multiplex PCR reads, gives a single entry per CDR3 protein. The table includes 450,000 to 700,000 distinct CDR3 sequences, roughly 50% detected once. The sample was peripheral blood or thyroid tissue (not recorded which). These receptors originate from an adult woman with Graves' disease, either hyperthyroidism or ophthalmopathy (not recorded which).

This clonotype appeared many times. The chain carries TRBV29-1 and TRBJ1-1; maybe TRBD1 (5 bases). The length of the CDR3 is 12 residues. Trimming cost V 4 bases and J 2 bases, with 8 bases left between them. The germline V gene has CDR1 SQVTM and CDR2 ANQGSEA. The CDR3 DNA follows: TGCAGCGTTGGAGGGGTCAACACTGAAGCTTTCTTT. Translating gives CSVGGVNTEAFF.

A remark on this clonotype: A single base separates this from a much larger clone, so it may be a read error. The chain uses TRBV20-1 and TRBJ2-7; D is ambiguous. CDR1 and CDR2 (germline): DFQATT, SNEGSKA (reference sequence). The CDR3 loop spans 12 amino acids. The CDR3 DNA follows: TGCAGTGCTCCAGAAACTTCCTACAAGCAGTACTTC. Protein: CSAPETSYKQYF.

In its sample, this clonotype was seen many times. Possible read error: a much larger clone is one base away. In DNA, the CDR3 is TGTGCCGGCAGCTTAGGCTTAATGAACACTGAAGCTTTCTTT. Amino acid sequence: CAGSLGLMNTEAFF. J is TRBJ1-1 and V is TRBV7-2; no reliable D call. The V gene's germline CDR1 is SGHTA and CDR2 FQGNSA. CDR3 length: 14 residues. The entire variable domain, with the rest obtained from reference TRBV7-2 and TRBJ1-1, is as follows: GAGVSQSPSNKVTEKGKDVELRCDPISGHTALYWYRQSLGQGLEFLIYFQGNSAPDKSGLPSDRFSAERTGGSVSTLTIQRTQQEDSAVYLCAGSLGLMNTEAFFGQGTRLTVV.

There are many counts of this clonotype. Written as DNA, the CDR3 is TGTGCCAGCAGCTTAAGGCAATGGGACAGTTCCTACGAGCAGTACTTC. Its protein product is CASSLRQWDSSYEQYF. V gene TRBV11-2 combines with J gene TRBJ2-7, with TRBD1 matching over 7 bases. Germline lookup yields CDR1 SGHAT and CDR2 FQNNGV. The ends lost 2 bases at V and 1 base at J; junction bases unmatched: 8. The CDR3 length is 16 residues.

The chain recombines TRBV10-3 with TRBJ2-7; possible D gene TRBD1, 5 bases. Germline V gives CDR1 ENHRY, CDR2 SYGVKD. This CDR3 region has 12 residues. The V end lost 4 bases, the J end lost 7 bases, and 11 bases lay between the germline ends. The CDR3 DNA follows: TGTGCCATCAGTGGGCTAAGGGGAGAGCAGTACTTC. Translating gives CAISGLRGEQYF.

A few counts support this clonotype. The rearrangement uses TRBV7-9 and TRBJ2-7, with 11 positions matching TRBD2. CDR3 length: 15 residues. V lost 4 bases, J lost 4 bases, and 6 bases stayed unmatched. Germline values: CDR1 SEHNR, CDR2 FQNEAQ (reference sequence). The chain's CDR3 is CASSYLSGGVYEQYF. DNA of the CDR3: TGTGCCAGCAGCTATCTTAGCGGGGGGGTATACGAGCAGTACTTC.

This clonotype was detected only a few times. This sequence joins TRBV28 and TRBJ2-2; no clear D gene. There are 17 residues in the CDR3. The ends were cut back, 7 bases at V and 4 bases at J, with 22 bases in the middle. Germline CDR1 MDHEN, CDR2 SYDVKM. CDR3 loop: CASTFLGRGAFTGELFF. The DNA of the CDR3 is TGTGCCAGCACCTTCCTTGGGCGTGGTGCCTTCACCGGGGAGCTGTTTTTT.

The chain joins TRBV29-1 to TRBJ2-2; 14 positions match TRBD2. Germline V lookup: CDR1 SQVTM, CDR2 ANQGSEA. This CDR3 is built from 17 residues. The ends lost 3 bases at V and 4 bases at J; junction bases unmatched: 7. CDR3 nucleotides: TGCAGCGTTGAGGGGGGACTAGCGGGAGATTCCACCGGGGAGCTGTTTTTT. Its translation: CSVEGGLAGDSTGELFF.

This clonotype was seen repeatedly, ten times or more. The CDR3 coding sequence is TGTGCCAGCAGCCCGACGGGTCTGCCGATGGGCTACACCTTC. Its translation is CASSPTGLPMGYTF. This sequence joins TRBV7-9 and TRBJ1-2; D is unresolved. This CDR3 spans 14 amino acids. Germline-derived CDR1 and CDR2 are SEHNR and FQNEAQ (reference sequence). The V end lost 5 bases, the J end lost 8 bases, and 18 bases lay between the germline ends. The variable domain in full, with the rest retrieved from reference TRBV7-9 and TRBJ1-2, is DTGVSQNPRHKITKRGQNVTFRCDPISEHNRLYWYRQTLGQGPEFLTYFQNEAQLEKSRLLSDRFSAERPKGSFSTLEIQRTEQGDSAMYLCASSPTGLPMGYTFGSGTRLTVV.

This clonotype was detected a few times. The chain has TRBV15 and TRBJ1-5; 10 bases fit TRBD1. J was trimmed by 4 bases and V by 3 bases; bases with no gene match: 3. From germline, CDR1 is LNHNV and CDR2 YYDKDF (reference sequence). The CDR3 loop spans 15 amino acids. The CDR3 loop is CATSRWGQGNQPQHF. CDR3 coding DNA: TGTGCCACCAGCAGGTGGGGACAGGGGAATCAGCCCCAGCATTTT.

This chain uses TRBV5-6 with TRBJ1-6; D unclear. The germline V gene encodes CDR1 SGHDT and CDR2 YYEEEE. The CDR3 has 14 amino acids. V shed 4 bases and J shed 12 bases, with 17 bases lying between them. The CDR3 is CASSRRQRRGPLHF. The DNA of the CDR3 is TGTGCCAGCAGCCGCCGACAAAGGCGTGGACCCCTCCACTTT.

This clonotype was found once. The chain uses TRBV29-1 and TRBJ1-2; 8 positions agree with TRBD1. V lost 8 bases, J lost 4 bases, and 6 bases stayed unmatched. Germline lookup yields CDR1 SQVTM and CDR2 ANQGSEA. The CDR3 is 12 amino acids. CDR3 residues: CSFMTGAYGYTF. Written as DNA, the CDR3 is TGCAGCTTTATGACAGGGGCCTATGGCTACACCTTC. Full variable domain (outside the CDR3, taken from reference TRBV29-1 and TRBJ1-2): SAVISQKPSRDICQRGTSLTIQCQVDSQVTMMFWYRQQPGQSLTLIATANQGSEATYESGFVIDKFPISRPNLTFSTLTVSNMSPEDSSIYLCSFMTGAYGYTFGSGTRLTVV.

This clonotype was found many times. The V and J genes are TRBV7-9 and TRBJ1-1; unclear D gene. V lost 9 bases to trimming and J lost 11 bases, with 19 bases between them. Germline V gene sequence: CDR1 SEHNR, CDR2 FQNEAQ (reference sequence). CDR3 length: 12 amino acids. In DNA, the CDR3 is TGTGCCAGTGACTCGAACGGAGCTAGGGCTTTCTTT. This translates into CASDSNGARAFF.

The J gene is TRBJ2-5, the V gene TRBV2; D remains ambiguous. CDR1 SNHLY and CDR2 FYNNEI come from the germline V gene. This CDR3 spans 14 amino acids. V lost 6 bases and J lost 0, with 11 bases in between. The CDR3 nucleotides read TGTGCCAGCAGCACCACAGCGAACCAAGAGACCCAGTACTTC. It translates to CASSTTANQETQYF.